These 2 T cell receptor beta chains share one sample of origin, sequenced in a study of T cell changes during pregnancy in multiple sclerosis. Sequencing was performed with immunoSEQ multiplex PCR; in TCRdb, only in-frame clones are kept and a portion is missing. This repertoire shows roughly 40,000 clones, more than 80% found once; its top ten account for 0.43%. Sequenced here: CD4+ T cells from peripheral blood mononuclear cells, sampled in the third trimester of pregnancy. Receptors originate from a female donor with multiple sclerosis, enrolled in a pregnancy study.

The V gene is TRBV18, the J gene TRBJ1-1, with TRBD1 identical over 9 bases. Germline trimming cut 0 bases from V and 6 bases from J; bases unmatched to any gene: 5. Germline-derived CDR1 and CDR2 are KGHSH and LQKENI. The CDR3 sequence is 15 residues long. CDR3 protein: CASSPPNRGPAEAFF. In DNA, the CDR3 is TGTGCCAGCTCACCACCGAACAGGGGGCCTGCTGAAGCTTTCTTT.

The V gene is TRBV5-1, the J gene TRBJ2-1, with D tentatively TRBD1 (6 bases). This CDR3 is 15 amino acids long. The ends were cut back, 4 bases at V and 2 bases at J, with 13 bases in the middle. Germline V lookup: CDR1 SGHRS, CDR2 YFSETQ. CDR3 residues: CASSPLQGAYNEQFF. CDR3 coding DNA: TGCGCCAGCAGCCCGCTACAGGGAGCCTACAATGAGCAGTTCTTC.